Presented here are 11 T cell receptor beta chains from one specimen sequenced in a study of blood T cell repertoires in COVID-19. The method was immunoSEQ multiplex PCR; TCRdb's version includes in-frame clones alone and lacks a portion of them. The table records some 94,000 clones, about 83% of them present only once. Material: peripheral blood. The source is a human donor in a cohort sampled during active COVID-19.

The chain combines TRBV7-2 with TRBJ2-5; D not certain. The CDR3 is 16 residues long. V shed 5 bases and J shed 1 base, with 17 bases lying between them. CDR1 is SGHTA and CDR2 is FQGNSA in the germline V gene. The chain's CDR3 is CASSANRKRTQETQYF. The DNA of the CDR3 is TGTGCCAGCAGCGCTAATCGTAAGCGTACCCAAGAGACCCAGTACTTC.

V usage is TRBV7-9 and J usage is TRBJ1-5; tentative D call: TRBD1 (5 bases). Trimming shortened V by 1 base and J by 0 bases, and 13 bases separated the two germline ends. CDR1 and CDR2 (germline): SEHNR, FQNEAQ (reference sequence). The CDR3 is 17 residues long. The CDR3 sequence is CASSLVQLGHSNQPQHF. The CDR3 region has the DNA TGTGCCAGCAGCTTAGTTCAACTGGGGCATAGCAATCAGCCCCAGCATTTT.

This chain uses TRBV6-2 or TRBV6-3 with TRBJ2-7, with unresolved D. The CDR3 runs 12 residues. V lost 6 bases to trimming and J lost 6 bases, with 12 bases between them. Germline-derived CDR1 and CDR2 are MNHEY and SVGEGT. In DNA, the CDR3 is TGTGCCAGCAGCTCCGTCCTAGGCGAGCAGTACTTC. Protein product: CASSSVLGEQYF.

The gene calls are TRBV2 and TRBJ2-7; D is possibly TRBD2 (6 bases). Germline CDR1 and CDR2: SNHLY and FYNNEI. The length of the CDR3 is 14 residues. Between the trimmed V and J ends, which lost 4 bases and 0 bases, there was a span of 10 bases. CDR3 nucleotides: TGTGCCAGCAGTGGACTAGGCGTCTCCTACGAGCAGTACTTC. Protein product: CASSGLGVSYEQYF.

The genes are TRBV7-3 and TRBJ2-5; maybe TRBD2 (6 bases). This CDR3 region has 13 residues. Trimming pared 5 bases from V and 7 bases from J, leaving 14 bases between. Germline CDR1 is SGHTA and CDR2 is FQGTGA. CDR3 nucleotide sequence: TGTGCCAGCAGCCAAGGGTGGGGAGGGACCCAGTACTTC. It encodes CASSQGWGGTQYF.

The V call is TRBV5-4, the J call TRBJ2-1; tentative D call: TRBD2 (6 bases). V was shortened by 4 bases and J by 3 bases, with 14 bases between the two germline ends. CDR3 length equals 15 residues. From germline, CDR1 is SGHNT and CDR2 YYREEE (reference sequence). The CDR3, as DNA: TGTGCCAGCAGCCATAGCGGAGACGACTACAATGAGCAGTTCTTC. Translated: CASSHSGDDYNEQFF.

This sequence joins TRBV9 and TRBJ1-3; TRBD1 matches at 8 bases. The CDR3 spans 18 residues. V was pared by 3 bases and J by 4 bases, with 15 bases of the junction left unmatched. The germline gives CDR1 SGDLS, CDR2 YYNGEE. The CDR3 bases are TGTGCCAGCAGCGGCGGCAGCTCAGGGGGCGCGAACGGAAACACCATATATTTT. Amino acid sequence: CASSGGSSGGANGNTIYF.

V usage is TRBV6-5 and J usage is TRBJ1-1, with a tentative D call TRBD1 (5 bases). The CDR3 loop spans 13 amino acids. The germline gives CDR1 MNHEY, CDR2 SVGAGI. The ends were cut back, 1 base at V and 6 bases at J, with 9 bases in the middle. CDR3 loop: CASSYLGGAEAFF. The CDR3 DNA follows: TGTGCCAGCAGTTACTTGGGAGGGGCTGAAGCTTTCTTT.

The chain recombines TRBV10-3 with TRBJ1-2; maybe TRBD1 (5 bases). The CDR3 is 11 residues long. The ends were cut back, 11 bases at V and 2 bases at J, with 9 bases in the middle. Germline CDR1 is ENHRY and CDR2 is SYGVKD. In DNA, the CDR3 is TGTGCCGCGGGGGGGAACTATGGCTACACCTTC. It yields the protein CAAGGNYGYTF.

The chain has TRBV9 and TRBJ1-5, with TRBD1 matching over 9 bases. The CDR3 has 15 amino acids. Germline assignment: CDR1 SGDLS and CDR2 YYNGEE. V trimming: 0 bases; J trimming: 4 bases; junction bases outside the gene matches: 2. CDR3 loop: CASSVGDRGNQPQHF. CDR3 nucleotides: TGTGCCAGCAGCGTAGGAGACAGGGGGAATCAGCCCCAGCATTTT.

About this clone: Within the sample, other DNA sequences also encode this same CDR3. The V call is TRBV7-9, the J call TRBJ1-5, with TRBD1 matching 8 bases. CDR1 and CDR2 from the germline V gene are SEHNR and FQNEAQ (reference sequence). J gave up 2 bases and V 4 bases, and 1 base lay outside the gene matches. This CDR3 spans 14 amino acids. CDR3 residues: CASSSTGGNQPQHF. For the CDR3, the DNA is TGTGCCAGCAGCTCGACAGGGGGCAATCAGCCCCAGCATTTT. Supplemented by reference TRBV7-9 and TRBJ1-5, the full variable domain reads DTGVSQNPRHKITKRGQNVTFRCDPISEHNRLYWYRQTLGQGPEFLTYFQNEAQLEKSRLLSDRFSAERPKGSFSTLEIQRTEQGDSAMYLCASSSTGGNQPQHFGDGTRLSIL.